The 27 T cell receptor beta chains listed next were all sequenced from one sample in a study of cytotoxic CD8 clonotypes in ibrutinib-treated CLL. The data were produced by immunoSEQ multiplex PCR, yet TCRdb's version contains in-frame clones alone and is incomplete. The table records some 130,000 clones, approximately 83% of them present only once. The sample here was PBMCs, taken after 24 months of ibrutinib treatment. Receptor source: a human donor with chronic lymphocytic leukemia.

The CDR3 region is CASKIVRGANEQFF. The CDR3 nucleotides are TGTGCCAGCAAAATCGTCCGGGGGGCGAATGAGCAGTTCTTC. The chain has TRBV6-1 and TRBJ2-1; perhaps TRBD2 as D (7 bases). This CDR3 is built from 14 residues. Germline V lookup: CDR1 MNHNS, CDR2 SASEGT. Trimming took 7 bases from V and 7 from J, leaving 17 bases between them.

Here the CDR3 DNA reads TGTGCCAGCAGCCCGGGGACTAGCGGGAGAGCCTACGAGCAGTACTTC. It translates to CASSPGTSGRAYEQYF. The V gene is TRBV5-4, the J gene TRBJ2-7; TRBD2 matches 14 bases. CDR3 length: 16 amino acids. Trimming took 4 bases from V and 2 from J; bases not matched to a gene: 5. Germline CDR1 and CDR2: SGHNT and YYREEE (reference sequence).

This chain links TRBV5-1 with TRBJ2-7, with 7 nucleotides matching TRBD1. There are 15 residues in the CDR3. V lost 4 bases to trimming and J lost 3 bases; unmatched junction nucleotides: 10. The germline CDR1 and CDR2 sequences are SGHRS and YFSETQ. CDR3 coding DNA: TGCGCCAGCAGCGCTGGACAGGTCGGCTACTACGAGCAGTACTTC. Translating it yields CASSAGQVGYYEQYF. The full variable domain, with the rest looked up from reference TRBV5-1 and TRBJ2-7, is KAGVTQTPRYLIKTRGQQVTLSCSPISGHRSVSWYQQTPGQGLQFLFEYFSETQRNKGNFPGRFSGRQFSNSRSEMNVSTLELGDSALYLCASSAGQVGYYEQYFGPGTRLTVT.

The DNA of the CDR3 is TGTGCCAGCAGCTACACTAGCGGGAGGGCATCCTACGAGCAGTACTTC. It codes for CASSYTSGRASYEQYF. The V and J genes are TRBV7-2 and TRBJ2-7; 13 bases are a match to TRBD2. Germline lookup yields CDR1 SGHTA and CDR2 FQGNSA. V shed 4 bases, J shed 1 base, and the junction held 4 bases outside the gene matches. CDR3 length: 16 amino acids.

This clone was counted once. The rearrangement joins TRBV11-3 to TRBJ2-1; D possibly corresponds to TRBD2 (5 bases). Germline CDR1 SGHNT, CDR2 YENEEA. The ends were cut back, 1 base at V and 0 bases at J, with 7 bases in the middle. This CDR3 is 15 amino acids long. The CDR3 reads CASSLAGSSYNEQFF. The DNA for the CDR3 is TGTGCCAGCAGCTTAGCGGGAAGCTCCTACAATGAGCAGTTCTTC.

This sequence joins TRBV28 and TRBJ2-7; 10 bases are a match to TRBD1. Germline CDR1 and CDR2: MDHEN and SYDVKM. Germline trimming cut 6 bases from V and 2 bases from J; bases unmatched to any gene: 7. This CDR3 is 15 amino acids long. The CDR3 DNA reads TGTGCCAGCAGCCCGACAGGGGGCAGACCCTACGAGCAGTACTTC. Its protein product is CASSPTGGRPYEQYF.

The chain combines TRBV28 with TRBJ1-1; D might be TRBD1 (5 bases). Germline assignment: CDR1 MDHEN and CDR2 SYDVKM. Between the trimmed V and J ends, which lost 10 bases and 0 bases, there was a span of 12 bases. The CDR3 contains 13 residues. The CDR3: CAIQQVMNTEAFF. The CDR3 DNA reads TGTGCCATCCAACAGGTCATGAACACTGAAGCTTTCTTT.

The V gene is TRBV4-2, the J gene TRBJ2-3; TRBD1 agrees at 7 bases. The CDR3 loop spans 17 amino acids. V dropped 1 base and J dropped 0; count of bases not matched to a gene: 7. In germline, CDR1 is LGHNA, CDR2 YNFKEQ. The CDR3 loop reads CASSQGSDRLSTDTQYF. The DNA of the CDR3 is TGTGCCAGCAGCCAAGGCTCGGACAGGCTCAGCACAGATACGCAGTATTTT.

The sample holds one count of this clone. The V gene is TRBV7-6, the J gene TRBJ2-3, with D unclear. The CDR3 sequence is 16 residues long. Looked up from germline, CDR1 is SGHVS and CDR2 is FNYEAQ. Trimming left V 2 bases short and J 4 bases short, with 16 bases between. The CDR3 DNA reads TGTGCCAGCAGCTTAAACCCTGTCGTCAGGCCAGATACGCAGTATTTT. Encoded protein: CASSLNPVVRPDTQYF.

The CDR3 sequence is CASSLEVKTGREAFF. As DNA, the CDR3 is TGCGCCAGCAGCTTGGAGGTTAAGACAGGGCGTGAAGCTTTCTTT. The chain links TRBV5-1 to TRBJ1-1; 7 nucleotides match TRBD1. Germline V gene sequence: CDR1 SGHRS, CDR2 YFSETQ. This CDR3 contains 15 residues. J gave up 7 bases and V 0 bases, and 9 bases lay outside the gene matches.

This chain links TRBV9 with TRBJ2-3; 8 bases align to TRBD2. Unmatched junction bases numbered 15, after V lost 0 bases and J lost 0 bases. Germline loops: CDR1 SGDLS, CDR2 YYNGEE. The CDR3 length is 20 residues. The CDR3 reads CASSVELTLAGQASTDTQYF. Written as DNA, the CDR3 is TGTGCCAGCAGCGTAGAATTAACCCTAGCGGGTCAAGCTAGCACAGATACGCAGTATTTT.

V gene TRBV5-4 combines with J gene TRBJ1-2; D not resolved. Germline CDR1 SGHNT, CDR2 YYREEE (reference sequence). V was trimmed by 4 bases and J by 2 bases, leaving 12 bases between them. This CDR3 contains 14 residues. The CDR3 region is CASSILGGNYGYTF. The CDR3 DNA follows: TGTGCCAGCAGCATCTTAGGCGGGAACTATGGCTACACCTTC.

The chain links TRBV4-3 to TRBJ2-7; D unclear. Germline-derived CDR1 and CDR2 are LGHNA and YSLEER. CDR3 length equals 13 residues. V was clipped by 1 base and J by 2 bases, with 6 bases between them. CDR3 coding DNA: TGCGCCAGCAGCCAAGGCCCAACCTACGAGCAGTACTTC. It encodes CASSQGPTYEQYF.

The J gene is TRBJ2-2, the V gene TRBV7-2, with D hard to call. Germline-derived CDR1 and CDR2 are SGHTA and FQGNSA. The CDR3 contains 12 residues. V lost 5 bases, J lost 5 bases, and 6 bases lay in between. Written as DNA, the CDR3 is TGTGCCAGCAGCCCTAGAACCGGGGAGCTGTTTTTT. It yields the protein CASSPRTGELFF.

The J gene is TRBJ2-7, the V gene TRBV5-4; 12 nucleotides line up with TRBD1. CDR1 and CDR2 from the germline V gene are SGHNT and YYREEE (reference sequence). After removal of 0 bases from V and 6 bases from J, the junction contained 4 bases not matched to a gene. The CDR3 consists of 15 residues. CDR3 nucleotides: TGTGCCAGCAGCTTGGGGGGACAGGGGGCGATCGAGCAGTACTTC. Protein sequence: CASSLGGQGAIEQYF.

Of note for this clone: In the same sample, other DNA sequences code for this CDR3. The V and J genes are TRBV28 and TRBJ1-1; D unclear. The germline V and J ends were trimmed by 6 bases and 0 bases, with 5 bases remaining between them. The CDR3 has 12 amino acids. Germline CDR1 reads MDHEN; CDR2 reads SYDVKM. The CDR3 loop is CASRSVNTEAFF. In DNA, the CDR3 is TGTGCCAGCAGGTCAGTGAACACTGAAGCTTTCTTT. The full variable domain, its missing parts supplied by reference TRBV28 and TRBJ1-1, is DVKVTQSSRYLVKRTGEKVFLECVQDMDHENMFWYRQDPGLGLRLIYFSYDVKMKEKGDIPEGYSVSREKKERFSLILESASTNQTSMYLCASRSVNTEAFFGQGTRLTVV.

J is TRBJ2-7 and V is TRBV28; the match to TRBD1 covers 8 bases. Germline V gene data show CDR1 as MDHEN and CDR2 as SYDVKM. The CDR3 is 18 residues long. The V gene end was trimmed by 2 bases and the J gene end by 4 bases; junction bases not matched to a gene: 16. The CDR3 reads CASSLGLIRTGNRYEQYF. Written as DNA, the CDR3 is TGTGCCAGCAGTTTAGGATTAATAAGGACAGGGAATCGGTACGAGCAGTACTTC.

This clone has only one observation. The CDR3 DNA is TGCGCCAGCAGCCAATTAGACAGGAACACTGAAGCTTTCTTT. This sequence encodes CASSQLDRNTEAFF. The V gene is TRBV4-3, the J gene TRBJ1-1, with a weak D call TRBD1 (5 bases). Trimming took off 2 bases at V and 1 base at J, with 8 bases between the two ends. CDR1 and CDR2 (germline): LGHNA, YSLEER. CDR3 length: 14 amino acids.

The chain joins TRBV27 to TRBJ2-1; TRBD2 might be the D (6 bases). V lost 7 bases to trimming and J lost 2 bases, with 9 bases between them. Germline V gene lookup returns CDR1 MNHEY and CDR2 SMNVEV (reference sequence). This CDR3 comprises 13 residues. The CDR3 region has the DNA TGTGCCAGCAAGCGGGTTGCCTACAATGAGCAGTTCTTC. Its translation is CASKRVAYNEQFF.

The CDR3 spells CASSFRAGFEPQHF. CDR3 bases: TGTGCCAGCAGTTTCCGTGCAGGTTTTGAGCCCCAGCATTTT. The rearrangement links TRBV28 to TRBJ1-5; D ambiguous. Trimming removed 3 bases from V and 8 bases from J, with 14 bases in between. Germline-derived CDR1 and CDR2 are MDHEN and SYDVKM. The CDR3 extends over 14 amino acids.

This clone was observed a handful of times. The V call is TRBV2, the J call TRBJ2-5; 10 positions agree with TRBD1. Trimming removed 4 bases from V and 5 bases from J; junction bases left unmatched: 4. Per the germline V gene, CDR1 is SNHLY and CDR2 is FYNNEI. CDR3 length equals 14 residues. The chain's CDR3 is CASSGGQGGETQYF. The CDR3 nucleotides read TGTGCCAGCAGTGGAGGACAGGGGGGGGAGACCCAGTACTTC. The variable domain in full, with the rest retrieved from reference TRBV2 and TRBJ2-5, is EPEVTQTPSHQVTQMGQEVILRCVPISNHLYFYWYRQILGQKVEFLVSFYNNEISEKSEIFDDQFSVERPDGSNFTLKIRSTKLEDSAMYFCASSGGQGGETQYFGPGTRLLVL.

CDR3: CASSYSQGAGEQYF. Here the CDR3 DNA reads TGTGCCAGCAGTTACTCCCAGGGGGCGGGCGAGCAGTACTTC. This sequence joins TRBV6-5 and TRBJ2-7, with 8 nucleotides matching TRBD1. The CDR3 consists of 14 residues. Looked up from germline, CDR1 is MNHEY and CDR2 is SVGAGI. With 0 bases clipped from V and 6 bases from J, the junction kept 4 bases outside the gene matches.

V is TRBV4-3 and J is TRBJ2-1, with 13 bases matching TRBD2. Germline V gene data show CDR1 as LGHNA and CDR2 as YSLEER. The V and J ends lost 0 bases and 6 bases, in that order; junction bases with no gene match: 8. The CDR3 totals 18 residues. The CDR3 DNA reads TGCGCCAGCAGCCAAGAGCCCCCTACTAGCGGGGGGGCCAATGAGCAGTTCTTC. Protein product: CASSQEPPTSGGANEQFF.

V is TRBV7-2 and J is TRBJ1-5, with D perhaps matching TRBD1 (5 bases). The CDR3 is 15 amino acids. The V gene's germline CDR1 is SGHTA and CDR2 FQGNSA. The ends were cut back, 6 bases at V and 6 bases at J, with 18 bases in the middle. This CDR3 is CASSAGTQRVQPQHF. In DNA, the CDR3 is TGTGCCAGCAGTGCCGGGACCCAGAGGGTTCAGCCCCAGCATTTT.

The chain employs TRBV7-2 and TRBJ1-6; no reliable D call. The CDR3 has 13 amino acids. Germline V gene data show CDR1 as SGHTA and CDR2 as FQGNSA. V was clipped by 8 bases and J by 1 base, with 6 bases between them. CDR3 in DNA: TGTGCCAGCGGGCGGTCCTATAATTCACCCCTCCACTTT. The encoded protein is CASGRSYNSPLHF.

This clone showed up just a few times. The chain couples TRBV7-2 to TRBJ1-2; weak D call: TRBD1 (6 bases). Germline assignment: CDR1 SGHTA and CDR2 FQGNSA. The CDR3 contains 13 residues. V shed 5 bases and J shed 6 bases, with 13 bases lying between them. The CDR3, as DNA: TGTGCCAGCAGCCCCGAGGGGGGAAATGGCTACACCTTC. Translation gives CASSPEGGNGYTF. The full variable domain, rest sourced from reference TRBV7-2 and TRBJ1-2, is GAGVSQSPSNKVTEKGKDVELRCDPISGHTALYWYRQSLGQGLEFLIYFQGNSAPDKSGLPSDRFSAERTGGSVSTLTIQRTQQEDSAVYLCASSPEGGNGYTFGSGTRLTVV.

V and J are TRBV28 and TRBJ1-2, with D hard to call. Germline V gene data show CDR1 as MDHEN and CDR2 as SYDVKM. V shed 7 bases and J shed 0 bases, with 3 bases lying between them. The CDR3 has 11 amino acids. For the CDR3, the DNA is TGTGCCAGCACCGCTAACTATGGCTACACCTTC. Translation gives CASTANYGYTF.